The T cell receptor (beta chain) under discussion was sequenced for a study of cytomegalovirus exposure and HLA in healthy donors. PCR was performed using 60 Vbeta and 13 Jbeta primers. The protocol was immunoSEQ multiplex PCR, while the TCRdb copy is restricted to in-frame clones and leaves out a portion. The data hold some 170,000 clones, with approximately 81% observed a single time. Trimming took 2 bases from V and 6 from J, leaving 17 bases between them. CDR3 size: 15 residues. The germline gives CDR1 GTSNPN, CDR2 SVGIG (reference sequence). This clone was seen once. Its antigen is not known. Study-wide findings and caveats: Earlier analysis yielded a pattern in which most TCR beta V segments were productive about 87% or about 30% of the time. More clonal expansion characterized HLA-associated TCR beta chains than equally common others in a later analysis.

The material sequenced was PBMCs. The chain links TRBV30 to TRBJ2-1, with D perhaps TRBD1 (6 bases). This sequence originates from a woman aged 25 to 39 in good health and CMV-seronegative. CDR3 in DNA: TGTGCCTGGAGTAGTTCCAGGGGCGTAATCAATGAGCAGTTCTTC. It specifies CAWSSSRGVINEQFF. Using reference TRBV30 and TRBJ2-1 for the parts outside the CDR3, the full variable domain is SQTIHQWPATLVQPVGSPLSLECTVEGTSNPNLYWYRQAAGRGLQLLFYSVGIGQISSEVPQNLSASRPQDRQFILSSKKLLLSDSGFYLCAWSSSRGVINEQFFGPGTRLTVL.